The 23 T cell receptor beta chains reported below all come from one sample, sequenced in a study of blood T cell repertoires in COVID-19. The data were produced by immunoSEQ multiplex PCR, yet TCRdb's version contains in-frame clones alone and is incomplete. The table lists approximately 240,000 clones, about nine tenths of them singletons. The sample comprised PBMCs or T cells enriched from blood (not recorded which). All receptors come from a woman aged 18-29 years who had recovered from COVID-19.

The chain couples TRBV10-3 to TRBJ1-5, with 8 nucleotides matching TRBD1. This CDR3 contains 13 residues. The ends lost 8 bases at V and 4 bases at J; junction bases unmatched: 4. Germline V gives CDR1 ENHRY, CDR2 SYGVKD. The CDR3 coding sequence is TGTGCCATCGGACAGGGCCCTAATCAGCCCCAGCATTTT. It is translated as CAIGQGPNQPQHF.

The CDR3 nucleotides are TGCAGCGTTGTGGCACAGTTGAACACTGAAGCTTTCTTT. Translation gives CSVVAQLNTEAFF. The chain has TRBV29-1 and TRBJ1-1, with no clear D. CDR3 length: 13 residues. V lost 4 bases and J 0 bases, leaving 9 bases between the germline ends. The V gene's germline CDR1 is SQVTM and CDR2 ANQGSEA.

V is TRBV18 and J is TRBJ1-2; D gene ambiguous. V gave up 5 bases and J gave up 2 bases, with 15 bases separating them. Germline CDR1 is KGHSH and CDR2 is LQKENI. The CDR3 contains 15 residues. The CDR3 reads CASSTVLMANYGYTF. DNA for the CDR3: TGTGCCAGCTCAACAGTACTCATGGCAAACTATGGCTACACCTTC.

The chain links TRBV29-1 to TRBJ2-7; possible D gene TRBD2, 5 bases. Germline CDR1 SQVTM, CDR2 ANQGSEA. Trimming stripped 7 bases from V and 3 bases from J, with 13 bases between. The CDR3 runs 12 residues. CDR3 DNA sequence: TGCAGCGCAACGGGATCTATCTACGAGCAGTACTTC. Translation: CSATGSIYEQYF.

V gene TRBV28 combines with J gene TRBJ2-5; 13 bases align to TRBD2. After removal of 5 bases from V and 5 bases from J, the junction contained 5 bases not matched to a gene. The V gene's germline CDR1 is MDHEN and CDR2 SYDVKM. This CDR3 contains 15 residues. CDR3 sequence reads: CASSPGLAGVETQYF. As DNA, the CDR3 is TGTGCCAGCAGTCCAGGACTAGCGGGAGTGGAGACCCAGTACTTC. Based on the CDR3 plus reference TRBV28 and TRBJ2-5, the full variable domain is DVKVTQSSRYLVKRTGEKVFLECVQDMDHENMFWYRQDPGLGLRLIYFSYDVKMKEKGDIPEGYSVSREKKERFSLILESASTNQTSMYLCASSPGLAGVETQYFGPGTRLLVL.

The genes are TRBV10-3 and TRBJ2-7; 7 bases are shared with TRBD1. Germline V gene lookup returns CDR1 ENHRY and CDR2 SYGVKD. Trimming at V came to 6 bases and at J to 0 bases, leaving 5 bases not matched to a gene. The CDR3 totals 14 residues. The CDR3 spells CAIRDRFSSYEQYF. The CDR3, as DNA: TGTGCCATCAGGGACAGGTTTAGCTCCTACGAGCAGTACTTC.

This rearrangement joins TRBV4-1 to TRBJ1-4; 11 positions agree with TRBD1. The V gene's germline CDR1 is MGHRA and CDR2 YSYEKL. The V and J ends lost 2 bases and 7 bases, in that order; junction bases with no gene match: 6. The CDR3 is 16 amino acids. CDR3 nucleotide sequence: TGCGCCAGCAGCCAAACGACCGGGACAGGGGGTGAAAAACTGTTTTTT. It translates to CASSQTTGTGGEKLFF.

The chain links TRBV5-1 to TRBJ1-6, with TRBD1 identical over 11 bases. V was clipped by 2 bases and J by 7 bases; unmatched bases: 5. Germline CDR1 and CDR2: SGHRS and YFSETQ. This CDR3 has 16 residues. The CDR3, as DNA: TGCGCCAGCAGCTTAGGACAGGGGGCGCGCAATTCACCCCTCCACTTT. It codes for CASSLGQGARNSPLHF.

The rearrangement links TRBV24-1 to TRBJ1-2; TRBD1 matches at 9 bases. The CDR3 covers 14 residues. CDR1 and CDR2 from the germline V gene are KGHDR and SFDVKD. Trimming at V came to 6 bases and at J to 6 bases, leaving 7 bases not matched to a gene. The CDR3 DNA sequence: TGTGCCACCAGTAACCGGGACAGGGTAGATGGCTACACCTTC. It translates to CATSNRDRVDGYTF.

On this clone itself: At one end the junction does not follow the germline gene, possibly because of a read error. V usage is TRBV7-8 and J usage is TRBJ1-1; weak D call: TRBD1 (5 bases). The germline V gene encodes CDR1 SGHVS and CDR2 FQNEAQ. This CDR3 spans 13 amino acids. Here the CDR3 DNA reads TGTGCCAGCAGCCCGGGACTTAGTGCTTCTAATATTTTT. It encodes CASSPGLSASNIF.

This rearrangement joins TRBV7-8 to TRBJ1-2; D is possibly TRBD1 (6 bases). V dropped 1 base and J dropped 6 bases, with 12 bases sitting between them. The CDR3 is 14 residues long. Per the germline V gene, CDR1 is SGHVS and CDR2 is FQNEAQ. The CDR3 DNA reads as TGTGCCAGCAGCTTAGGGCGGGGGCTGGATGGCTACACCTTC. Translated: CASSLGRGLDGYTF.

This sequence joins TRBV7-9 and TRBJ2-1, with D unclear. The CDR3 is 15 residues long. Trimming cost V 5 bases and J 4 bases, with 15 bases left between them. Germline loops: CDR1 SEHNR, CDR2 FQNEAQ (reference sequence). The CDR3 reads CASSLGSPGYNEQFF. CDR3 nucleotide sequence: TGTGCCAGCAGCCTCGGCAGTCCGGGTTACAATGAGCAGTTCTTC. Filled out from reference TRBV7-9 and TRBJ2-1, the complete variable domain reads DTGVSQNPRHKITKRGQNVTFRCDPISEHNRLYWYRQTLGQGPEFLTYFQNEAQLEKSRLLSDRFSAERPKGSFSTLEIQRTEQGDSAMYLCASSLGSPGYNEQFFGPGTRLTVL.

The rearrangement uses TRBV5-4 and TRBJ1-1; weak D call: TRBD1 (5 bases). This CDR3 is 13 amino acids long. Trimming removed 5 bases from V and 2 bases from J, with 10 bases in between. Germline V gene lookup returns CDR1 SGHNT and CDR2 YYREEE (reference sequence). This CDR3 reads CASRIDSNTEAFF. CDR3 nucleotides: TGTGCCAGCAGAATAGACAGTAACACTGAAGCTTTCTTT. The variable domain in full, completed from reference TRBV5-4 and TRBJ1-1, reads ETGVTQSPTHLIKTRGQQVTLRCSSQSGHNTVSWYQQALGQGPQFIFQYYREEENGRGNFPPRFSGLQFPNYSSELNVNALELDDSALYLCASRIDSNTEAFFGQGTRLTVV.

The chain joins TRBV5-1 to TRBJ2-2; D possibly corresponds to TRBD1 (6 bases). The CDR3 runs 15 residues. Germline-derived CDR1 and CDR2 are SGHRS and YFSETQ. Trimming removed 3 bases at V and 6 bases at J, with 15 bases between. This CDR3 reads CASSSALGAAGELFF. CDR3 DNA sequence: TGCGCCAGCAGCTCGGCCTTGGGGGCCGCCGGGGAGCTGTTTTTT.

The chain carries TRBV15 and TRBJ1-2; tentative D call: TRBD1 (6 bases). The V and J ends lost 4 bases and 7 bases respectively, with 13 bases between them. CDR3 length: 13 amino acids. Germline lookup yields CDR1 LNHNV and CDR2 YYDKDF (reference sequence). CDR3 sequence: CATSTRHRAGYTF. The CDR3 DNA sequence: TGTGCCACCAGCACTAGACACAGGGCTGGCTACACCTTC.

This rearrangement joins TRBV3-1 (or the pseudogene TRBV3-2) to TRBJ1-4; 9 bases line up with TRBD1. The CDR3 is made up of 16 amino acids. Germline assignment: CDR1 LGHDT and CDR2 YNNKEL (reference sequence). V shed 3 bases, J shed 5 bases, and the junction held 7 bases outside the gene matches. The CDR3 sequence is CASSHAPGTGNEKLFF. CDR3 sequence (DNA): TGTGCCAGCAGCCACGCTCCCGGGACAGGGAATGAAAAACTGTTTTTT.

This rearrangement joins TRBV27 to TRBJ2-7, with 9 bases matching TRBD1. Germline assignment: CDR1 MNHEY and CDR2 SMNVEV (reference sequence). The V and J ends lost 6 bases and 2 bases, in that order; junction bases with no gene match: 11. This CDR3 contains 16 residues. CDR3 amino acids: CASSGQGNYPPYEQYF. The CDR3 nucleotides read TGTGCCAGCAGCGGACAGGGGAACTATCCCCCCTACGAGCAGTACTTC.

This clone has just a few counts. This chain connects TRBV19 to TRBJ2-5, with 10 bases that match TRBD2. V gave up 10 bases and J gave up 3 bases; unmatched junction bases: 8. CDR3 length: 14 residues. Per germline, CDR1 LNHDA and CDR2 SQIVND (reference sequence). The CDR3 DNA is TGTGCCACCCGAAGGACTAGCGGAAAAGAGACCCAGTACTTC. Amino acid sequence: CATRRTSGKETQYF.

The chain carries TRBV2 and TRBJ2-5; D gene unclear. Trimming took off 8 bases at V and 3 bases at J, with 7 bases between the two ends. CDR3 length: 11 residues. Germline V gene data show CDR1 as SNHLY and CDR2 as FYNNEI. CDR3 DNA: TGTGCCAGCCATCGGGAAGAGACCCAGTACTTC. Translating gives CASHREETQYF.

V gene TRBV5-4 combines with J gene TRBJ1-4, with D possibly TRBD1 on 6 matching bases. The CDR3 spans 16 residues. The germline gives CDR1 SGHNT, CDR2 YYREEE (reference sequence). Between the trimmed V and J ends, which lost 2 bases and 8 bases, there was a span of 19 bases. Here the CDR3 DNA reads TGTGCCAGCAGCTTCAGTCCCAAAACAGGGATCGAAAAACTGTTTTTT. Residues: CASSFSPKTGIEKLFF.

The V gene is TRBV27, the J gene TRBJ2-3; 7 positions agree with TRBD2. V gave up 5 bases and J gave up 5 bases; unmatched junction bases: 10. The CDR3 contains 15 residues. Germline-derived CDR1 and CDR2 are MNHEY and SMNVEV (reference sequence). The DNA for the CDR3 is TGTGCCAGCAGTGCGGGAGTGCTTTTTGGAGATACGCAGTATTTT. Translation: CASSAGVLFGDTQYF.

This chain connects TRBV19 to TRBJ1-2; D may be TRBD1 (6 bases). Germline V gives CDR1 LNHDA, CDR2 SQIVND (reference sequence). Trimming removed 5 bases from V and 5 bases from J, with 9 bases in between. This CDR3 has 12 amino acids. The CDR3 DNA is TGTGCCAGTAGTTGGACAGATTATGGCTACACCTTC. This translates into CASSWTDYGYTF.

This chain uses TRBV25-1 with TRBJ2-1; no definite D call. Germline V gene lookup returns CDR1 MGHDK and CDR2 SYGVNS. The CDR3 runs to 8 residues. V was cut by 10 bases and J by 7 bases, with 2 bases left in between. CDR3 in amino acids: CAINEQFF. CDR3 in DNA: TGTGCCATAAATGAGCAGTTCTTC.